The source of this T cell receptor (beta chain) is a study of Ad26.COV2.S vaccination and SARS-CoV-2 variants. Assay: immunoSEQ multiplex PCR; the TCRdb copy retains only in-frame clones and omits some. The repertoire holds around 350,000 clones, with roughly nine tenths as singletons. The germline V and J ends were trimmed by 3 bases and 6 bases, with 18 bases remaining between them. The germline V gene encodes CDR1 SGHDT and CDR2 YYEEEE. This CDR3 is 16 amino acids long. Findings of the study overall: TCR breadth and depth estimates may have understated total T cell responses. Vaccinated individuals (as opposed to placebo recipients) had higher spike-specific TCR breadth. With respect to non-spike TCR breadth, vaccine and placebo recipients were similar. Reports say spike-specific CD8+ and CD4+ T cell responses covered substantial breadth after vaccination.

For this clone: Its specificity is not known.

The TCR originated in a human donor who had recovered from COVID-19. Sample: peripheral blood, taken after recovery from COVID-19. J is TRBJ2-2 and V is TRBV5-6; D perhaps matches TRBD1 (5 bases). CDR3 residues: CASSSSRTNVAGELFF. Here the CDR3 DNA reads TGTGCCAGCAGCTCGTCCCGGACAAACGTCGCCGGGGAGCTGTTTTTT.